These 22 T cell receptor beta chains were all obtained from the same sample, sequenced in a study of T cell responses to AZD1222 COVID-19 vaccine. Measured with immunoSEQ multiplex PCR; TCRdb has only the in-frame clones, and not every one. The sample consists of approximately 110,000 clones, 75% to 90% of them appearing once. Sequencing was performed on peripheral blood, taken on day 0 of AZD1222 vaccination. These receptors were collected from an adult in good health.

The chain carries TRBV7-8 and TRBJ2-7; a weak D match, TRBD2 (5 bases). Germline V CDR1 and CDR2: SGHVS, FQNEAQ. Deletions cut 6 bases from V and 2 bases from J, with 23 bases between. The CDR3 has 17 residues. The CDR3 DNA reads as TGTGCCAGCAGTTTCCACTTCGGTAGCGATCTGGCCTACGAGCAGTACTTC. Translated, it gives CASSFHFGSDLAYEQYF.

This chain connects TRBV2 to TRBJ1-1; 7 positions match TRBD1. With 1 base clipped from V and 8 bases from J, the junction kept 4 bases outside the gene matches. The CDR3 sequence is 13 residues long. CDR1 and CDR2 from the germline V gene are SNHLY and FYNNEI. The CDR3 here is CASSEEAGGEAFF. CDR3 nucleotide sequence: TGTGCCAGCAGTGAAGAGGCAGGGGGAGAAGCTTTCTTT.

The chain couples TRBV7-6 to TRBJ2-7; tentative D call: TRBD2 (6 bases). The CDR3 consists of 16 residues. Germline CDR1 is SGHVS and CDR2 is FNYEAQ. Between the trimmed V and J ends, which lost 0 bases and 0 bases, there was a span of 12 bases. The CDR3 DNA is TGTGCCAGCAGCTTAGCCCAGGGAGGCGGCTCCTACGAGCAGTACTTC. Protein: CASSLAQGGGSYEQYF.

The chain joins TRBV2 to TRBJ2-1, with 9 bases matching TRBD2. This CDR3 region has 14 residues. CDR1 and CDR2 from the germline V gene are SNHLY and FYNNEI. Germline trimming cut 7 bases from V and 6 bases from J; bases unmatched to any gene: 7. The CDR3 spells CASIGRAGGNEQFF. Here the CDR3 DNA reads TGTGCCAGCATTGGCCGAGCGGGGGGCAATGAGCAGTTCTTC.

The CDR3 bases are TGCGCCAGCAGCTTGCCAGCGGGAGCCGGTGAGACCCAGTACTTC. Amino acid sequence: CASSLPAGAGETQYF. The chain has TRBV5-1 and TRBJ2-5; 8 bases align to TRBD2. The CDR3 covers 15 residues. The germline V gene encodes CDR1 SGHRS and CDR2 YFSETQ. Trimming took 1 base from V and 5 from J; bases not matched to a gene: 7.

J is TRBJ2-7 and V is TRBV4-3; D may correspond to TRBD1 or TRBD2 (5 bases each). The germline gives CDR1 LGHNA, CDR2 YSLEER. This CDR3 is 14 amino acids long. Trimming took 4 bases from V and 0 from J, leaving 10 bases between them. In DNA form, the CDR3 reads TGCGCCAGCAGCCCAGGGACGAGCTCCTACGAGCAGTACTTC. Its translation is CASSPGTSSYEQYF.

Written as DNA, the CDR3 is TGTGCCAGCAGCTTCTTTCCGGGAAATCAGCCCCAGCATTTT. This sequence encodes CASSFFPGNQPQHF. V is TRBV5-5 and J is TRBJ1-5; D is ambiguous. Trimming cost V 2 bases and J 4 bases, with 10 bases left between them. Per the germline V gene, CDR1 is SGHKS and CDR2 is YYEKEE (reference sequence). The CDR3 runs to 14 residues.

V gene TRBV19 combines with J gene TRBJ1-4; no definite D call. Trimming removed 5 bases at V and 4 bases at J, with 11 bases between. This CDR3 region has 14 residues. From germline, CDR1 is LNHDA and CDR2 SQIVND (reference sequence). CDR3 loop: CASSPPVDNEKLFF. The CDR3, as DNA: TGTGCCAGTAGTCCACCAGTGGATAATGAAAAACTGTTTTTT.

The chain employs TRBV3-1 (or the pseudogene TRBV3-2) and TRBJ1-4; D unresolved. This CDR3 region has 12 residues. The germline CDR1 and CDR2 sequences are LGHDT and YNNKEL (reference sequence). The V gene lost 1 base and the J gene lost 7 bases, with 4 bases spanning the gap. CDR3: CASSQVGEKLFF. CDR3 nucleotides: TGTGCCAGCAGCCAAGTGGGTGAAAAACTGTTTTTT.

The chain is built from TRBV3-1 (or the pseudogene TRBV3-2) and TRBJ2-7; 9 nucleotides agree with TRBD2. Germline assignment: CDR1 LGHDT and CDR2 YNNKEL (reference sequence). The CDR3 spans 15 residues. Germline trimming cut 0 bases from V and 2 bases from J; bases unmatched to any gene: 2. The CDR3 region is CASSQDLAGTYEQYF. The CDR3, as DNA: TGTGCCAGCAGCCAAGACCTAGCGGGGACCTACGAGCAGTACTTC.

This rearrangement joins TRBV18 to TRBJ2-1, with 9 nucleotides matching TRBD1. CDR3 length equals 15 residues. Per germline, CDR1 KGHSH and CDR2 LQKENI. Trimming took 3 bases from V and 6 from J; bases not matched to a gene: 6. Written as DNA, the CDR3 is TGTGCCAGCTCACCCTGGACAGGGGTGGGCAATGAGCAGTTCTTC. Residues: CASSPWTGVGNEQFF.

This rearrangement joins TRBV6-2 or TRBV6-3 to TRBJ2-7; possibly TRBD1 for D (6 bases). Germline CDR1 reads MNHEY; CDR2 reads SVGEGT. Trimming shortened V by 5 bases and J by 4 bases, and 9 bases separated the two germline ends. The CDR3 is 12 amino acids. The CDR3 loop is CASSRDNYEQYF. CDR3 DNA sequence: TGTGCCAGCAGTCGGGACAATTACGAGCAGTACTTC.

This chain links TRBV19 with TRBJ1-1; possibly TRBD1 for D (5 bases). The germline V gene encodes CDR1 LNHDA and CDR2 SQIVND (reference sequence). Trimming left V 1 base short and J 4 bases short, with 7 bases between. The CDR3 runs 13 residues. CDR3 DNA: TGTGCCAGTAGTATAGCTGGGGGCACTGAAGCTTTCTTT. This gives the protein CASSIAGGTEAFF.

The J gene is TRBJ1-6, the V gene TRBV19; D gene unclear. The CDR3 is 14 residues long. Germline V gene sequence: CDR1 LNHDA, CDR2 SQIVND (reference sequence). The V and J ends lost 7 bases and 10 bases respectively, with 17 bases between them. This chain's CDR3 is CASTSGLNGSPLHF. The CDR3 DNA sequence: TGTGCCAGTACCTCCGGCCTGAATGGGTCACCCCTCCACTTT.

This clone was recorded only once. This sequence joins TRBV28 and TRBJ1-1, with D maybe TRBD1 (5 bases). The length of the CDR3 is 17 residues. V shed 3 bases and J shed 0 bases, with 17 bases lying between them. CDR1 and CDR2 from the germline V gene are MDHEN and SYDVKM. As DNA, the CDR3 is TGTGCCAGCAGTTTTCGAGGGGCAGCAAATATGAACACTGAAGCTTTCTTT. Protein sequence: CASSFRGAANMNTEAFF.

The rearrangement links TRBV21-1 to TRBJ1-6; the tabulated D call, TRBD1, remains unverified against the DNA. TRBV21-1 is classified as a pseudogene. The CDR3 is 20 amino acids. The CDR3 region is CASSKAVGTAISSYNSPLHF. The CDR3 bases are TGTGCCAGCAGCAAAGCGGTTGGGACAGCCATTAGCTCCTATAATTCACCCCTCCACTTT.

DNA of the CDR3: TGCAGTGCTAGTAGAAGATCTCAAGAGACCCAGTACTTC. Its translation: CSASRRSQETQYF. The V gene is TRBV20-1, the J gene TRBJ2-5; D is uncertain. The CDR3 consists of 13 residues. Germline CDR1 reads DFQATT; CDR2 reads SNEGSKA (reference sequence). V was cut by 3 bases and J by 2 bases, with 10 bases left in between.

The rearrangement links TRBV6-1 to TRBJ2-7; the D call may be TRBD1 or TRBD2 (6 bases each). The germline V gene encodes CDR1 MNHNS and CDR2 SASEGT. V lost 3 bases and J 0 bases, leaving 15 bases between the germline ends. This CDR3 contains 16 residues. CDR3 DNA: TGTGCCAGCAGTGAGGTTCCGGGGGCCAGCTCCTACGAGCAGTACTTC. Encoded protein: CASSEVPGASSYEQYF.

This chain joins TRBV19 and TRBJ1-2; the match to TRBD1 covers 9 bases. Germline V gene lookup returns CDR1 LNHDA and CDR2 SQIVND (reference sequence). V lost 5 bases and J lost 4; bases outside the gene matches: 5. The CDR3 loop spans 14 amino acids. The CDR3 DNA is TGTGCCAGTAGTCCGTCGACAGGGGGCTATGGCTACACCTTC. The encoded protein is CASSPSTGGYGYTF.

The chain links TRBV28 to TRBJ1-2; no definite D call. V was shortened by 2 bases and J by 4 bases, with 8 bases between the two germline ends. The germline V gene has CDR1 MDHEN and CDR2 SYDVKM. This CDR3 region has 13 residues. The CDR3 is CASSLGTRYGYTF. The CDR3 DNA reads TGTGCCAGCAGTTTAGGCACCCGCTATGGCTACACCTTC.

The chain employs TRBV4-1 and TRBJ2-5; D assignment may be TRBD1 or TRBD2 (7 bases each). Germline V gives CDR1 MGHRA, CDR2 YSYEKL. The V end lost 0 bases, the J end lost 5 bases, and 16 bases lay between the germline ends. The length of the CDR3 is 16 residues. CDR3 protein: CASSQDKGQGGETQYF. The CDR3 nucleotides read TGCGCCAGCAGCCAAGATAAAGGGCAGGGGGGGGAGACCCAGTACTTC.

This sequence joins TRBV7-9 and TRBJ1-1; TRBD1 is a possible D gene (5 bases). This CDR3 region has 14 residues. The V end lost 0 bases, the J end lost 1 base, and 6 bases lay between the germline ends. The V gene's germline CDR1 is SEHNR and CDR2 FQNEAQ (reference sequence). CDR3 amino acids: CASSLAGQNTEAFF. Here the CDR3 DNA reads TGTGCCAGCAGCTTAGCCGGACAGAACACTGAAGCTTTCTTT. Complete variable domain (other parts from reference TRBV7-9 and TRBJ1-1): DTGVSQNPRHKITKRGQNVTFRCDPISEHNRLYWYRQTLGQGPEFLTYFQNEAQLEKSRLLSDRFSAERPKGSFSTLEIQRTEQGDSAMYLCASSLAGQNTEAFFGQGTRLTVV.